The rows below give T cell receptor beta chains drawn from one sample of a study of CD8+ T cells in alopecia areata. TCRdb keeps only in-frame clones here, not all; method: immunoSEQ multiplex PCR. The sample includes approximately 110,000 clones, around 54% of them seen just once. The input for sequencing was CD4+ T cells sorted from blood, taken at week 24, from a patient treated with tofacitinib. The origin of the receptors is a human donor with alopecia areata. Both conserved end residues are part of each CDR3. The order of the fields is J gene, V gene, CDR3 protein.

TRBJ1-1 | TRBV7-9 | CASSLGQSSTEAFF
TRBJ1-2 | TRBV5-3 | CASSLIPGQSGYTF
TRBJ1-2 | TRBV20-1 | CSARENYGYTF
TRBJ1-5 | TRBV23-1 | CASSQGQEVFGDQPQHF
TRBJ1-2 | TRBV7-2 | CASSQDMGLYGYTF
TRBJ2-7 | TRBV6-6 | CASTSQTKAYEQYF
TRBJ2-3 | TRBV29-1 | CSVGYTDTQYF
TRBJ2-3 | TRBV7-9 | CASSLAGRDTQYF
TRBJ1-1 | TRBV29-1 | CSVDTAVEGSTEAFF
TRBJ2-7 | TRBV7-2 | CASSLDGVTSYEQYF
TRBJ1-1 | TRBV29-1 | CSVGGTEAFF
TRBJ2-7 | TRBV2 | CANSEGTGAGEQYF
TRBJ2-1 | TRBV2 | CASSDGPYNEQFF
TRBJ1-2 | TRBV5-6 | CASSLSQGSFGYTF
TRBJ2-5 | TRBV9 | CASSVDGKETQYF
TRBJ2-3 | TRBV5-1 | CASSLEADTQYF
TRBJ1-6 | TRBV13 | CASSLLNSPLHF
TRBJ2-7 | TRBV5-1 | CASSTSRGGYEQYF
TRBJ2-7 | TRBV29-1 | CSVEGQTLYEQYF
TRBJ1-6 | TRBV30 | CAWSSGTGSSPLHF
TRBJ2-1 | TRBV29-1 | CSVETQGGEQFF
TRBJ1-2 | TRBV27 | CASSISGAGGGYTF